A selection of T cell receptor beta chains follows, all from one sample in a study of blood T cell repertoires in COVID-19. Measured with immunoSEQ multiplex PCR; TCRdb has only the in-frame clones, and not every one. Of over 200,000 clones listed, around 75% are singletons. Material: peripheral blood. Receptors originate from a human donor in a cohort sampled during active COVID-19. Each CDR3 is given with its conserved first and last residue. D genes are given only for firm matches. The size of a clone is reported for some rows only, either as once, few or many, or as a class for expanded clones.

TRBV5-6	-	-	TRBJ2-4	CASSLGAGMTLLNIQYF	TGTGCCAGCAGCTTGGGGGCAGGAATGACGCTTTTGAACATTCAGTACTTC
TRBV7-3	-	-	TRBJ1-1	CASSFRGRGTEAFF	TGTGCCAGCAGCTTCAGGGGCAGGGGCACTGAAGCTTTCTTT
TRBV29-1	-	-	TRBJ2-3	CSVDAKKRTDTQYF	TGCAGCGTTGATGCGAAGAAGCGTACAGATACGCAGTATTTT
TRBV20-1	once	-	TRBJ2-7	CSVTQGYEQYF	TGCAGTGTTACACAGGGCTACGAGCAGTACTTC
TRBV12-3/TRBV12-4	-	TRBD1	TRBJ1-1	CASSLRDSAFF	TGTGCCAGCAGTTTAAGGGACAGTGCTTTCTTT
TRBV27	-	TRBD1	TRBJ1-2	CASSHPGQAFHYGYTF	TGTGCCAGCAGTCATCCGGGACAGGCGTTTCACTATGGCTACACCTTC
TRBV12-3/TRBV12-4	-	-	TRBJ1-5	CASSLDINQPQHF	TGTGCCAGCAGTCTAGACATCAATCAGCCCCAGCATTTT
TRBV4-3	-	-	TRBJ2-7	CASSTGAVGGEQYF	TGCGCCAGCAGCACTGGGGCAGTCGGTGGCGAGCAGTACTTC
TRBV25-1	-	-	TRBJ1-6	CASSEFRRIDNNSPLHF	TGTGCCAGCAGTGAATTCCGGCGGATAGATAATAATTCACCCCTCCACTTT
TRBV7-3	-	-	TRBJ2-5	CASSIGETQYF	TGTGCCAGCAGTATCGGAGAGACCCAGTACTTC
TRBV19	-	TRBD1	TRBJ1-4	CASRDRGEKLFF	TGTGCCAGTAGGGACAGGGGAGAAAAACTGTTTTTT
TRBV19	-	TRBD1	TRBJ1-6	CASRIGTGVTPLHF	TGTGCCAGTAGGATTGGGACAGGGGTTACACCCCTCCACTTT
TRBV9	few	-	TRBJ2-2	CASSGTGTGELFF	TGTGCCAGCAGCGGTACAGGGACCGGGGAGCTGTTTTTT
TRBV11-2	-	-	TRBJ2-3	CASSLDGSRTDTQYF	TGTGCCAGCAGCTTAGACGGGAGTAGGACAGATACGCAGTATTTT
TRBV28	-	TRBD2	TRBJ2-7	CASTLFTSGRPRSYEQYF	TGTGCCAGCACCCTATTTACTAGCGGGAGACCCCGCTCCTACGAGCAGTACTTC
TRBV30	few	-	TRBJ2-3	CAWSVAGKYTDTQYF	TGTGCCTGGAGTGTGGCGGGGAAATACACAGATACGCAGTATTTT
TRBV5-1	-	TRBD1	TRBJ2-7	CASSSGTGFDEQYF	TGCGCCAGCAGTTCCGGGACAGGGTTTGACGAGCAGTACTTC
TRBV6-2/TRBV6-3	-	-	TRBJ1-1	CASSLLGPSTEAFF	TGTGCCAGCAGTTTGTTGGGGCCGAGCACTGAAGCTTTCTTT
TRBV2	-	TRBD1	TRBJ2-1	CASSFGQVNEQFF	TGTGCCAGCAGCTTTGGACAGGTCAATGAGCAGTTCTTC
TRBV7-9	-	TRBD1	TRBJ2-7	CASSHPFSSGGDNEQYF	TGTGCCAGCAGTCACCCGTTCTCTTCAGGGGGTGATAACGAGCAGTACTTC
TRBV5-5	-	-	TRBJ2-1	CASSLHGGSNEQFF	TGTGCCAGCAGCTTGCATGGAGGATCCAATGAGCAGTTCTTC
TRBV7-9	-	TRBD2	TRBJ2-5	CASGLAGLQETQYF	TGTGCCAGCGGACTAGCGGGGCTCCAAGAGACCCAGTACTTC
TRBV4-1	-	-	TRBJ2-7	CASSPGQPTGNYEQYF	TGCGCCAGCAGCCCTGGACAGCCAACTGGTAACTACGAGCAGTACTTC
TRBV6-5	-	TRBD2	TRBJ2-1	CASSSWGLAGYNEQFF	TGTGCCAGCAGTTCCTGGGGACTAGCGGGGTACAATGAGCAGTTCTTC
TRBV19	few	-	TRBJ1-1	CASSYGVGTEAFF	TGTGCCAGTAGTTACGGGGTAGGGACTGAAGCTTTCTTT
TRBV29-1	-	TRBD1	TRBJ2-1	CSVGGQGDNEQFF	TGCAGCGTTGGGGGACAGGGGGATAATGAGCAGTTCTTC
TRBV18	once	-	TRBJ1-5	CASSPGRVGQPQHF	TGTGCCAGCTCACCCGGGAGGGTGGGTCAGCCCCAGCATTTT
TRBV7-2	-	-	TRBJ2-7	CASSLRQGPEQYF	TGTGCCAGCAGCTTGCGGCAGGGGCCGGAGCAGTACTTC
TRBV5-1	-	TRBD2	TRBJ2-7	CASSHGGVSYEQYF	TGCGCCAGCAGCCACGGGGGGGTCTCCTACGAGCAGTACTTC
TRBV5-1	-	TRBD1	TRBJ1-1	CASSQGTGGGNTEAFF	TGCGCCAGCAGCCAAGGGACAGGGGGAGGGAACACTGAAGCTTTCTTT
TRBV13	-	TRBD2	TRBJ2-7	CASSLGREGSYEQYF	TGTGCCAGCAGCTTAGGGCGGGAGGGCTCCTACGAGCAGTACTTC
TRBV9	-	TRBD2	TRBJ2-7	CASSPRGTSGRYEQYF	TGTGCCAGCAGCCCCAGAGGGACTAGCGGGAGGTACGAGCAGTACTTC
TRBV19	-	-	TRBJ2-7	CASSIGQFRHEQYF	TGTGCCAGTAGTATAGGACAGTTCAGACACGAGCAGTACTTC
TRBV5-4	-	TRBD1	TRBJ2-1	CASSPGTVSLNEQFF	TGTGCCAGCAGCCCCGGGACAGTCTCCCTCAATGAGCAGTTCTTC
TRBV18	-	TRBD2	TRBJ2-5	CASSPSTSGNGETQYF	TGTGCCAGCTCACCAAGCACTAGCGGGAACGGGGAGACCCAGTACTTC
TRBV7-6	-	TRBD1	TRBJ2-5	CASSFRDRMQRETQYF	TGTGCCAGCAGCTTCCGGGACAGGATGCAGCGGGAGACCCAGTACTTC